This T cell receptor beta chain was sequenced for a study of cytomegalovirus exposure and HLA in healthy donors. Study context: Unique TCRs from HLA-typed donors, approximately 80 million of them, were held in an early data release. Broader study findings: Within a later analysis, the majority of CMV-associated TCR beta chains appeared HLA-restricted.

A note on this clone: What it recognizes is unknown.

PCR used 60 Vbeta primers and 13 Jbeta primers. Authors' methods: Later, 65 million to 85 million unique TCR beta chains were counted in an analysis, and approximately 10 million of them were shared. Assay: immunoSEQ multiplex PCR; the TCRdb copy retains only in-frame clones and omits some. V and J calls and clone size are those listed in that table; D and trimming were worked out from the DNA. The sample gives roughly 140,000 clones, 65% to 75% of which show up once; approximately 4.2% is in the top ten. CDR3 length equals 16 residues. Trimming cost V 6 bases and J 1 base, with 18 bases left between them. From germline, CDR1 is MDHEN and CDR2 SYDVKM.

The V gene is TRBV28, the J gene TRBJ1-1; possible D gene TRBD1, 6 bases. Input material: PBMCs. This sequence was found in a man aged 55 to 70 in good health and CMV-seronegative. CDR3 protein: CASSLAPTGQNTEAFF. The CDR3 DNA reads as TGTGCCAGCAGCCTAGCCCCGACAGGACAGAACACTGAAGCTTTCTTT.